A selection of T cell receptor beta chains follows, all from one sample in a study of blood T cell repertoires in COVID-19. The repertoire was sequenced with immunoSEQ multiplex PCR; TCRdb's copy has only in-frame clones and lacks some. The sample shows some 80,000 clones, approximately 80% of them seen only once. The sequencing sample was made of peripheral blood. These receptor sequences come from a man older than 75 with active or convalescent COVID-19. CDR3s include the opening cysteine and the closing phenylalanine or tryptophan. D genes are given only for firm matches. Clone size is shown for a subset of rows, as once, few, many or a class of expanded clone.

J	V	size	D	DNA	CDR3
TRBJ1-6	TRBV25-1	NA	NA	TGTGCCAGCAGTGGCCGGTGGGCTAACTCCTATAATTCACCCCTCCACTTT	CASSGRWANSYNSPLHF
TRBJ1-5	TRBV4-1	NA	TRBD1	TGCGCCAGCAGCCAAGTGAGGGACAGGGGTCAGCCCCAGCATTTT	CASSQVRDRGQPQHF
TRBJ2-1	TRBV10-2	NA	TRBD2	TGCGCCAGCAGTGAGGCTAGCGGGAGGGCCTTCGGTGAGCAGTTCTTC	CASSEASGRAFGEQFF
TRBJ2-2	TRBV10-1	NA	TRBD1	TGCGCCAGCAGTGAACAACAGGGGATTGGGGAGCTGTTTTTT	CASSEQQGIGELFF
TRBJ2-1	TRBV15	NA	NA	TGTGCCACCAGCAGAGTCGGAACAGGGTCCTACAATGAGCAGTTCTTC	CATSRVGTGSYNEQFF
TRBJ2-2	TRBV7-2	NA	TRBD2	TGTGCCAGCAAACTAGCGGACAACACCGGGGAGCTGTTTTTT	CASKLADNTGELFF
TRBJ2-1	TRBV19	NA	TRBD2	TGTGCCAGTATTGGCCTAGCGGGAGACAATGAGCAGTTCTTC	CASIGLAGDNEQFF
TRBJ1-5	TRBV7-3	NA	NA	TGTGCCAGCAGCTTAACTCCCGATCAGCCCCAGCATTTT	CASSLTPDQPQHF
TRBJ1-4	TRBV30	few	NA	TGTGCCTGGTCTGGCAGGGCTTATGAAAAACTGTTTTTT	CAWSGRAYEKLFF
TRBJ1-1	TRBV10-2	NA	NA	TGCGCCAGCAGTTTTTCCGGGGTTTGGAACACTGAAGCTTTCTTT	CASSFSGVWNTEAFF
TRBJ2-1	TRBV19	NA	NA	TGTGCCAGTAGGGCCGGGGGAGAGAATGAGCAGTTCTTC	CASRAGGENEQFF
TRBJ2-3	TRBV6-5	NA	NA	TGTGCCAGCCGGAGCGGTAGCACAGATACGCAGTATTTT	CASRSGSTDTQYF
TRBJ1-2	TRBV7-2	NA	NA	TGTGCCAGCAGCTTAATTTACAGGACCTATGGCTACACCTTC	CASSLIYRTYGYTF
TRBJ2-5	TRBV4-2	NA	NA	TGTGCCAGCAGCCAATCAGGGTGGGGGGGCAAAGAGACCCAGTACTTC	CASSQSGWGGKETQYF
TRBJ1-4	TRBV30	NA	NA	TGTGCCTGGAGCTTCGGTGAAAAACTGTTTTTT	CAWSFGEKLFF
TRBJ2-1	TRBV2	NA	TRBD2	TGTGCCAGCAGGGGAGTTGGACTAGCGGGCACGACGTACAATGAGCAGTTCTTC	CASRGVGLAGTTYNEQFF
TRBJ1-1	TRBV18	NA	NA	TGTGCCAGCTCGACGGATAGGGGGAACACTGAAGCTTTCTTT	CASSTDRGNTEAFF
TRBJ1-2	TRBV2	NA	TRBD1	TGTGCCAGCAGTGACCTCGCAGGGGGCAGGGTAGGCTACACCTTC	CASSDLAGGRVGYTF
TRBJ1-1	TRBV6-6	NA	TRBD1	TGTGCCAGCAGTTACAAATGGACAGGGGGGACTGAAGCTTTCTTT	CASSYKWTGGTEAFF
TRBJ2-3	TRBV5-4	NA	TRBD2	TGTGCCAGCAGCTTATTGACTAGCCCAGATACGCAGTATTTT	CASSLLTSPDTQYF
TRBJ1-5	TRBV28	NA	NA	TGTGCCAGCAGACTCAGGCTTAGCAATCAGCCCCAGCATTTT	CASRLRLSNQPQHF
TRBJ1-1	TRBV7-2	NA	TRBD1	TGTGCCAGCAGCGGGACAGGGGTCGGGAACACTGAAGCTTTCTTT	CASSGTGVGNTEAFF
TRBJ1-2	TRBV6-5	NA	NA	TGTGCCAGCAGGCTAGGTGTGCGCTACACCTTC	CASRLGVRYTF
TRBJ1-1	TRBV19	NA	NA	TGTGCCAGTAGTATCGGTACCATTCCGGGTGAAGCTTTCTTT	CASSIGTIPGEAFF
TRBJ1-1	TRBV30	NA	TRBD1	TGTGCCTGGGAAAGACAGGGAGGCACTGAAGCTTTCTTT	CAWERQGGTEAFF
TRBJ1-5	TRBV11-1	NA	NA	TGTGCCAGCAGTCTTGACGGGGGAGACAATCAGCCCCAGCATTTT	CASSLDGGDNQPQHF
TRBJ2-5	TRBV27	NA	NA	TGTGCCACCGGGTCCACGCAGGAGACCCAGTACTTC	CATGSTQETQYF
TRBJ2-5	TRBV7-2	NA	TRBD2	TGTGCCAGCAGCCCATCGGGACTACAAGAGACCCAGTACTTC	CASSPSGLQETQYF
TRBJ1-6	TRBV19	NA	NA	TGTGCCAGTAGTATAGGGGACCGGGAGAGTTCACCCCTCCACTTT	CASSIGDRESSPLHF
TRBJ1-1	TRBV5-4	few	NA	TGTGCCAGCAGCTTTTGGGGACACAACCTCCCGAACACTGAAGCTTTCTTT	CASSFWGHNLPNTEAFF
TRBJ1-5	TRBV5-6	NA	NA	TGTGCCAGCAGCTTTAAGGGGTACGACAATCAGCCCCAGCATTTT	CASSFKGYDNQPQHF
TRBJ2-1	TRBV27	many	TRBD2	TGTGCCAGCAGTTTCCAGAACCTAGCGGGAAAAGGGGACAATGAGCAGTTCTTC	CASSFQNLAGKGDNEQFF
TRBJ1-3	TRBV5-1	NA	NA	TGCGCCAGCAGCTTGGGACTCGCAGGAAACACCATATATTTT	CASSLGLAGNTIYF
TRBJ2-6	TRBV4-1	NA	NA	TGCGCCAGCAGCCAAGGAACGTCCCCCCTCTACTCTGGGGCCAACGTCCTGACTTTC	CASSQGTSPLYSGANVLTF
TRBJ1-5	TRBV5-1	once	TRBD1	TGCGCCAGCAGCCTGGAGGGGGCGACGGAGAATCAGCCCCAGCATTTT	CASSLEGATENQPQHF
TRBJ2-1	TRBV13	NA	NA	TGTGCCAGCAGCTTAATCTCCGGGACACACTACAATGAGCAGTTCTTC	CASSLISGTHYNEQFF
TRBJ1-1	TRBV10-1	once	TRBD1	TGCGCCAGCAGAGAAACAGGGGGCACTGAAGCTTTCTTT	CASRETGGTEAFF
TRBJ2-3	TRBV3-1/TRBV3-2	NA	NA	TGTGCCAGCAGCCAAGACAGGGGATTGCCGCAGTATTTT	CASSQDRGLPQYF
TRBJ2-2	TRBV5-1	NA	NA	TGCGCCAGCAGCGTGCAGGGGTTGGACACCGGGGAGCTGTTTTTT	CASSVQGLDTGELFF
TRBJ1-1	TRBV5-6	once	NA	TGTGCCAGCAGCCCGGCCGGGACTCCCGACAACACTGAAGCTTTCTTT	CASSPAGTPDNTEAFF
TRBJ1-2	TRBV6-5	NA	NA	TGTGCCAGCCGGGAGGGGGGCGGTGGCTACACCTTC	CASREGGGGYTF
TRBJ1-1	TRBV11-1	few	NA	TGTGCCAGCAGCCCGGGGGGGACAATATACACTGAAGCTTTCTTT	CASSPGGTIYTEAFF
TRBJ2-1	TRBV7-6	NA	TRBD2	TGTGCCAGCAGTTGGGGACTAGCGGGAGTGGGTGAGCAGTTCTTC	CASSWGLAGVGEQFF
TRBJ1-6	TRBV6-5	few	TRBD1	TGTGCCAGCAGAGTCAGGGGGCCGTTAGATTCACCCCTCCACTTT	CASRVRGPLDSPLHF
TRBJ2-5	TRBV5-1	NA	TRBD1	TGCGCCAGCAGCTTGCTGGGGACAGCGCAAGAGACCCAGTACTTC	CASSLLGTAQETQYF
TRBJ1-6	TRBV6-4	many	NA	TGTGCCAGCAGTGAGATCAGGGGTAGTAATTCACCCCTCCACTTT	CASSEIRGSNSPLHF
TRBJ1-4	TRBV12-5	NA	NA	TGTGCTAGTGGTTTGTCCGGTAATGAAAAACTGTTTTTT	CASGLSGNEKLFF
TRBJ2-5	TRBV7-8	NA	TRBD2	TGTGCCAGCAGCGCCGGACTAGCGGGGGGGTCAGAGACCCAGTACTTC	CASSAGLAGGSETQYF
TRBJ2-2	TRBV18	NA	TRBD2	TGTGCCAGCTCACCTCAAGCGGGAGGGCCTGCGAACACCGGGGAGCTGTTTTTT	CASSPQAGGPANTGELFF
TRBJ2-3	TRBV30	NA	TRBD1	TGTGCCTGGAGCGCTGGGACAGGGGAGTCGGATACGCAGTATTTT	CAWSAGTGESDTQYF
TRBJ2-5	TRBV7-2	NA	TRBD2	TGTGCCAGCAGCGGCGGGGGAACGAGGTTGGTTACGGAGACCCAGTACTTC	CASSGGGTRLVTETQYF
TRBJ2-1	TRBV9	NA	NA	TGTGCCAGCAGCGCCACGCGACAAGGGGGACGTGAGCAGTTCTTC	CASSATRQGGREQFF
TRBJ2-5	TRBV19	once	NA	TGTGCCAGTAGGCAGGCGGGAGAGACCCAGTACTTC	CASRQAGETQYF
TRBJ2-2	TRBV24-1	few	TRBD2	TGTGCCACCAGTGAGCGACTAGCGGGAGTCACCGGGGAGCTGTTTTTT	CATSERLAGVTGELFF